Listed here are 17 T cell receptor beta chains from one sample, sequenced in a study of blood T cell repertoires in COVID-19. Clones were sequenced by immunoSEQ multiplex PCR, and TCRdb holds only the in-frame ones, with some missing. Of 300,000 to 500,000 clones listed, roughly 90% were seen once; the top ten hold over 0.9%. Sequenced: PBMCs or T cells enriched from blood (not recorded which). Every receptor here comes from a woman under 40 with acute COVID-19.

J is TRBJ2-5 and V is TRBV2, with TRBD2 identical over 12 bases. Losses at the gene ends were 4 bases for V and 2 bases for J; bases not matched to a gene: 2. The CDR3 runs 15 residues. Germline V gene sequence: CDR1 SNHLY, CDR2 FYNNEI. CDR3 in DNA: TGTGCCAGCAGTGTCCTAGCGGGGGGGCAAGAGACCCAGTACTTC. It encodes CASSVLAGGQETQYF.

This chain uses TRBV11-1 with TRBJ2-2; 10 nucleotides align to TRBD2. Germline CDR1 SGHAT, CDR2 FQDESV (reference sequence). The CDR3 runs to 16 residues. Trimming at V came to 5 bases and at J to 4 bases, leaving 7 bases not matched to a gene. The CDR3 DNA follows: TGTGCCAGCAGCCTGGAGCGGGGGGGAGGCACCGGGGAGCTGTTTTTT. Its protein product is CASSLERGGGTGELFF. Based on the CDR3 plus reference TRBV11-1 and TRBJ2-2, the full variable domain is EAEVAQSPRYKITEKSQAVAFWCDPISGHATLYWYRQILGQGPELLVQFQDESVVDDSQLPKDRFSAERLKGVDSTLKIQPAELGDSAMYLCASSLERGGGTGELFFGEGSRLTVL.

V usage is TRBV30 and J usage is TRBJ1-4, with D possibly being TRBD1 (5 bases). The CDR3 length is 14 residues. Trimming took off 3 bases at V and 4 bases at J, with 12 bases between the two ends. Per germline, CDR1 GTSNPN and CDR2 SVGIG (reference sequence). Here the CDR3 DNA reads TGTGCCTGGAGCATGCCGGGACTTAATGAAAAACTGTTTTTT. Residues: CAWSMPGLNEKLFF.

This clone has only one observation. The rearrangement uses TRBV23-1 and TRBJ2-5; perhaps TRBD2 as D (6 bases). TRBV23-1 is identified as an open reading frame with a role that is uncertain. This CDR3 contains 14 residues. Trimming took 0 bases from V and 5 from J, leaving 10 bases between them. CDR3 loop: CASSQSGGTETQYF. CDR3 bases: TGCGCCAGCAGTCAATCCGGGGGAACGGAGACCCAGTACTTC.

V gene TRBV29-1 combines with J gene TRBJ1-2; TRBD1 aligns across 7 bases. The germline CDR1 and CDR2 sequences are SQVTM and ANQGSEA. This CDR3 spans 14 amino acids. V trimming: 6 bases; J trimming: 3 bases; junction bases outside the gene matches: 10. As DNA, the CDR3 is TGCAGCGTGACAGGGTTCAGCGACCACTATGGCTACACCTTC. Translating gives CSVTGFSDHYGYTF. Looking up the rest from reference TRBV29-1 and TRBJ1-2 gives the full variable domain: SAVISQKPSRDICQRGTSLTIQCQVDSQVTMMFWYRQQPGQSLTLIATANQGSEATYESGFVIDKFPISRPNLTFSTLTVSNMSPEDSSIYLCSVTGFSDHYGYTFGSGTRLTVV.

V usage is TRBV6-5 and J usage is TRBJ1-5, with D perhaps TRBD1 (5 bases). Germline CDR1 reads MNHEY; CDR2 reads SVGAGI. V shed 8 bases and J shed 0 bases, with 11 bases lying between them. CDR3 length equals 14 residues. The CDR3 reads CASGGVYSNQPQHF. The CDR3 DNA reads TGTGCCAGCGGGGGGGTTTATAGCAATCAGCCCCAGCATTTT.

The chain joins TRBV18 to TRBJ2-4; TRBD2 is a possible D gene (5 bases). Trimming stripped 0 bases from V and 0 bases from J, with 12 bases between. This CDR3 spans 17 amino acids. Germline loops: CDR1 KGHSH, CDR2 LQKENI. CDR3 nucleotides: TGTGCCAGCTCACCACCGAGGAGCGGATTAGCCAAAAACATTCAGTACTTC. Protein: CASSPPRSGLAKNIQYF.

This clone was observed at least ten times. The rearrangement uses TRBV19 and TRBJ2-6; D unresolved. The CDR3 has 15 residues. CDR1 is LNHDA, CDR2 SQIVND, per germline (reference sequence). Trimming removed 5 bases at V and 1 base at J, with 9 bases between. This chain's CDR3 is CASSDSRSGANVLTF. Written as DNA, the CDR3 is TGTGCCAGTAGTGATAGCCGTTCTGGGGCCAACGTCCTGACTTTC. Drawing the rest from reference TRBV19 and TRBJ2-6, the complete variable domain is DGGITQSPKYLFRKEGQNVTLSCEQNLNHDAMYWYRQDPGQGLRLIYYSQIVNDFQKGDIAEGYSVSREKKESFPLTVTSAQKNPTAFYLCASSDSRSGANVLTFGAGSRLTVL.

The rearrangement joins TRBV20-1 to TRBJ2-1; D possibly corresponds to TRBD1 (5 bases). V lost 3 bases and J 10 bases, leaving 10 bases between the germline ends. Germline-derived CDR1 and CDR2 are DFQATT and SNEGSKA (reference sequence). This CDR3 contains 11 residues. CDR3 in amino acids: CSASRREEQFF. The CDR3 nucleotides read TGCAGTGCTAGCCGCAGGGAAGAGCAGTTCTTC.

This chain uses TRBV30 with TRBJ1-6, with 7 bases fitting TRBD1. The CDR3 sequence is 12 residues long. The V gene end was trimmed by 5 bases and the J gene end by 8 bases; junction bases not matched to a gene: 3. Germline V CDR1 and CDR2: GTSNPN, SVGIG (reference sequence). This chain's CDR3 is CAWGQADSPLHF. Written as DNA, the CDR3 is TGTGCCTGGGGACAGGCGGATTCACCCCTCCACTTT.

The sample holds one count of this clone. The CDR3 DNA is TGCGCCAGCAGCTTGGAGTCTAGCGGGCGAGGGGATACGCAGTATTTT. The encoded protein is CASSLESSGRGDTQYF. The V and J genes are TRBV5-1 and TRBJ2-3, with 8 positions matching TRBD2. V was pared by 0 bases and J by 6 bases, with 9 bases of the junction left unmatched. The CDR3 length is 16 residues. Per germline, CDR1 SGHRS and CDR2 YFSETQ.

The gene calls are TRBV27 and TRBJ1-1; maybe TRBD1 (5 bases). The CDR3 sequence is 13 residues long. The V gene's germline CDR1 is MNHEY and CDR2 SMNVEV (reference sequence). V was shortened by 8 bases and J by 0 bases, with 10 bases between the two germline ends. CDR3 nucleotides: TGTGCCAGCGGGGCGTCTTTGAACACTGAAGCTTTCTTT. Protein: CASGASLNTEAFF.

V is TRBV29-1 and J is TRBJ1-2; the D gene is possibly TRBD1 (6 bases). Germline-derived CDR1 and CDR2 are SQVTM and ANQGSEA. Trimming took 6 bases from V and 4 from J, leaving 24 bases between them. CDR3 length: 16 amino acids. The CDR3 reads CSVRFSGQGIAYGYTF. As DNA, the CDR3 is TGCAGCGTGAGATTCTCCGGGCAGGGGATTGCCTATGGCTACACCTTC.

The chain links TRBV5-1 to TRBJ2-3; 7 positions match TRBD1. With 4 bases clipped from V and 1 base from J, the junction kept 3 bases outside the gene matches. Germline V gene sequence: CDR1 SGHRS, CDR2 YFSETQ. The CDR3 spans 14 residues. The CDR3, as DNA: TGCGCCAGCAGCATTACAGGGGGCACAGATACGCAGTATTTT. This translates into CASSITGGTDTQYF. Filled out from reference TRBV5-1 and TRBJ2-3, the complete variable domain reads KAGVTQTPRYLIKTRGQQVTLSCSPISGHRSVSWYQQTPGQGLQFLFEYFSETQRNKGNFPGRFSGRQFSNSRSEMNVSTLELGDSALYLCASSITGGTDTQYFGPGTRLTVL.

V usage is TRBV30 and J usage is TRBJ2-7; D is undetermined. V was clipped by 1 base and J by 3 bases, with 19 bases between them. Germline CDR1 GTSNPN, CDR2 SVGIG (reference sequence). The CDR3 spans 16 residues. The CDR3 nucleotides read TGTGCCTGGAGTGCGCCTTTTTGGGCCGTGGGCTACGAGCAGTACTTC. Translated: CAWSAPFWAVGYEQYF.

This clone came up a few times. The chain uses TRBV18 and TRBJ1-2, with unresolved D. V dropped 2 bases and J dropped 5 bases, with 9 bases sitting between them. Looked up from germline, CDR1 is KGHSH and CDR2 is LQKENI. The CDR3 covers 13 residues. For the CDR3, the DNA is TGTGCCAGCTCACCAAGCGAAGATTATGGCTACACCTTC. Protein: CASSPSEDYGYTF.

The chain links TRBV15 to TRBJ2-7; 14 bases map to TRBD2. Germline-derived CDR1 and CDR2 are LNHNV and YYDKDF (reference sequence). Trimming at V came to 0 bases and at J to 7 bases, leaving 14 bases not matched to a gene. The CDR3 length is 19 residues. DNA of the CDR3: TGTGCCACCAGCAGAGATGGGGGACTAGCGGGGGACTACGTCGAGGAGCAGTACTTC. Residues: CATSRDGGLAGDYVEEQYF. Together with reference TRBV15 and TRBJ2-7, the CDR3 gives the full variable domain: DAMVIQNPRYQVTQFGKPVTLSCSQTLNHNVMYWYQQKSSQAPKLLFHYYDKDFNNEADTPDNFQSRRPNTSFCFLDIRSPGLGDTAMYLCATSRDGGLAGDYVEEQYFGPGTRLTVT.